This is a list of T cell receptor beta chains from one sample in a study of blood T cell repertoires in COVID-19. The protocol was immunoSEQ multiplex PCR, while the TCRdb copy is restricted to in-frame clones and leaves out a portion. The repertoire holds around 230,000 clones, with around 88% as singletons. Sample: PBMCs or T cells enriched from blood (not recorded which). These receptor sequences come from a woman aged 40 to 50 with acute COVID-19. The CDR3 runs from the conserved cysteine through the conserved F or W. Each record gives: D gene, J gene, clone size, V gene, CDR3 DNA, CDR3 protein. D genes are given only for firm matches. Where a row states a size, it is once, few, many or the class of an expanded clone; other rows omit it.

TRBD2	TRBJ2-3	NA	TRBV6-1	TGTGCCAGCAGTGAAGGACTAGCGGGGGGGTACACAGATACGCAGTATTTT	CASSEGLAGGYTDTQYF
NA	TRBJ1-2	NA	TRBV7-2	TGTGCCAGCAGCTTAGATTTGGGAGCTAACTATGGCTACACCTTC	CASSLDLGANYGYTF
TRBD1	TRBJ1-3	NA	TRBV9	TGTGCCAGCAGCGTCGACAGGGCTGGAAACACCATATATTTT	CASSVDRAGNTIYF
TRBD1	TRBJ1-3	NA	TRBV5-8	TGTGCCAGCAGACGCGGACAGGGGTCTGGAAACACCATATATTTT	CASRRGQGSGNTIYF
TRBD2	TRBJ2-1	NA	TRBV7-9	TGTGCCAGCAGCTCCGAGCGGGGGGCATACAATGAGCAGTTCTTC	CASSSERGAYNEQFF
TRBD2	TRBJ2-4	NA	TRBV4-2	TGTGCCAGCAGCCCCGAGGTTGTGCGGGGGGTAGCCAAAAACATTCAGTACTTC	CASSPEVVRGVAKNIQYF
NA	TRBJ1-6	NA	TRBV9	TGTGCCAGCAGCGCGAGGGAGGGGCATTCACCCCTCCACTTT	CASSAREGHSPLHF
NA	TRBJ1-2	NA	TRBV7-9	TGTGCCAGCAGCCCAAGGACAGCCGGTGGCTACACCTTC	CASSPRTAGGYTF
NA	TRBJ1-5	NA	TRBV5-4	TGTGCCAGCAGCTTGGGGGGAGAGAATCAGCCCCAGCATTTT	CASSLGGENQPQHF
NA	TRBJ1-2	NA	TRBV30	TGTGCCTGGAGTGTACGGGGGTATGGCTACACCTTC	CAWSVRGYGYTF
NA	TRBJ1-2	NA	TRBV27	TGTGCCGTCCGGGGGTTTGACTATGGCTACACCTTC	CAVRGFDYGYTF
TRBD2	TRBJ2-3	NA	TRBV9	TGTGCCAGCAGCGTGCGGGGGGCCCGCACAGATACGCAGTATTTT	CASSVRGARTDTQYF
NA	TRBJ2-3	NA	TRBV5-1	TGCGCCAGCAGCTTGGCAGGTCACGAGACAGATACGCAGTATTTT	CASSLAGHETDTQYF
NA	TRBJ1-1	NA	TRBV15	TGTGCCACCAGCAGAGCCTACGAGGACACTGAAGCTTTCTTT	CATSRAYEDTEAFF
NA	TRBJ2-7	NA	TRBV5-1	TGCGCCAGCAGCTTCTCAAAAGTGGGCTCCGAGCAGTACTTC	CASSFSKVGSEQYF
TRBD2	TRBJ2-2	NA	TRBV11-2	TGTGCCAGCAGCAGGCGGGGGGGAACCGGGGAGCTGTTTTTT	CASSRRGGTGELFF
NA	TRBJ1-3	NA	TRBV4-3	TGCGCCAGCAGCCAAGCCTTTCCGGTCTCTGGAAACACCATATATTTT	CASSQAFPVSGNTIYF
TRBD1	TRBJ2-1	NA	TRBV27	TGTGCCAGCAGTTTCCGGGACAGGGGCCGCAATGAGCAGTTCTTC	CASSFRDRGRNEQFF
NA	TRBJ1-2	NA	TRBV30	TGTGCCTGGAGGGGGGCCTTTCCTGGCTATGGCTACACCTTC	CAWRGAFPGYGYTF
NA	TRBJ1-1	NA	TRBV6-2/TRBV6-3	TGTGCCAGCAGTGGGCCCCCGAACACTGAAGCTTTCTTT	CASSGPPNTEAFF
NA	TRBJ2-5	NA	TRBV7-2	TGTGCCAGCAGCTTAGTAGTGATGGAGACCCAGTACTTC	CASSLVVMETQYF
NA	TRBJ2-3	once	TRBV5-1	TGCGCCAGCAGTCGCGGGGACAGCAGGTTCACAGATACGCAGTATTTT	CASSRGDSRFTDTQYF
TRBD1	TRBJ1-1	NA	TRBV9	TGTGCCAGCAGCGCGAGATCCGTCCCGGGACAGGGGGCGAGGACTGAAGCTTTCTTT	CASSARSVPGQGARTEAFF
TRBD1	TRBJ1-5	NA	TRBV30	TGTGCCTGGAGTACAGGGGTACAGCCCCAGCATTTT	CAWSTGVQPQHF
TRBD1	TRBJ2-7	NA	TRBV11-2	TGTGCCAGCAGCTTGGTGGGCAGGGGGTCGTACGAGCAGTACTTC	CASSLVGRGSYEQYF
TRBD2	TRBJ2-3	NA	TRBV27	TGTGCCAGCAGTGCGCGGTTAGCGGGAGCTGCAGATACGCAGTATTTT	CASSARLAGAADTQYF
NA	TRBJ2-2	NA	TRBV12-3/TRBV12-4	TGTGCCAGCAGTTACTCCGGGGAGCTGTTTTTT	CASSYSGELFF
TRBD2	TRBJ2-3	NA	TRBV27	TGTGCCAGCAGTTTACAGGCTAGCGGGGGGTTCACAGATACGCAGTATTTT	CASSLQASGGFTDTQYF
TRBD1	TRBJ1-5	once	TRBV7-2	TGTGCCAGCAGCCCTGGGACAGGTCCACACCATCAGCCCCAGCATTTT	CASSPGTGPHHQPQHF
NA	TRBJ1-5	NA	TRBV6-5	TGTGCCAGCAGACCAACAGGGCCCAACAATCAGCCCCAGCATTTT	CASRPTGPNNQPQHF
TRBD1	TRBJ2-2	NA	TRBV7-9	TGTGCCAGCAGTCGACAGGGATCCACCGGGGAGCTGTTTTTT	CASSRQGSTGELFF
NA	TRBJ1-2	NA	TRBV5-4	TGTGCCAGCAGCGACTACAGGGAAGACTATGGCTACACCTTC	CASSDYREDYGYTF
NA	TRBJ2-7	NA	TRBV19	TGTGCCAGTAGGCAGGGGTCGAACTACTACGAGCAGTACTTC	CASRQGSNYYEQYF
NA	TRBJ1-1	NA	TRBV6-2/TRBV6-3	TGTGCCAGCAGTTACCGCGGGGGCCGGACTGAAGCTTTCTTT	CASSYRGGRTEAFF
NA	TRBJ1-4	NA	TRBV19	TGTGCCAGTAGTATACAGGGTAATGAAAAACTGTTTTTT	CASSIQGNEKLFF
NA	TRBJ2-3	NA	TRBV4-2	TGTGCCAGCAGCCAAGATCTGAGGGGGGGCCGCGATACGCAGTATTTT	CASSQDLRGGRDTQYF
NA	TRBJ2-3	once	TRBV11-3	TGTGCCAGCAGCCGGTCGGGAGACACAGATACGCAGTATTTT	CASSRSGDTDTQYF
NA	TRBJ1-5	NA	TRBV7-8	TGTGCCAGCACCGAAAGAGCAACGGACAATAAATATTACAATCAGCCCCAGCATTTT	CASTERATDNKYYNQPQHF
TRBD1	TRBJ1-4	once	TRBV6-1	TGTGCCAGCAGTGAAGGACAGGGGGTCGGAAATGAAAAACTGTTTTTT	CASSEGQGVGNEKLFF
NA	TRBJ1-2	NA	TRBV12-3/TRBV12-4	TGTGCCAGCAGTTTCTCAGGTGCTGAAACCTTC	CASSFSGAETF
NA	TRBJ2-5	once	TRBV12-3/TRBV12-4	TGTGCCAGCAGTTTAGCGGAGGGGGAGACCCAGTACTTC	CASSLAEGETQYF
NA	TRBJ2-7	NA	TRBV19	TGTGCCAGTAGTATTATGGGCACATCCTACGAGCAGTACTTC	CASSIMGTSYEQYF
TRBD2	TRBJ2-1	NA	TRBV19	TGTGCCAGTAGGAGCCTAGCGGGGGGGGGTTCAAGGCTTAATGAGCAGTTCTTC	CASRSLAGGGSRLNEQFF